Listed here are 23 T cell receptor beta chains from one sample, sequenced in a study of shared clonotypes between healthy human individuals. Using immunoSEQ multiplex PCR, the repertoire was profiled, and TCRdb retains in-frame clones only, with some absent. Of about 730,000 clones listed, 55% to 80% are singletons. Source material: memory CD4+ T cells sorted from blood. The subset: CD45RA-negative fraction. Receptors originate from a woman aged 25-40 years in good health.

This chain connects TRBV5-4 to TRBJ2-5, with 9 bases identical to TRBD2. Looked up from germline, CDR1 is SGHNT and CDR2 is YYREEE (reference sequence). This CDR3 has 16 amino acids. The V gene end was trimmed by 4 bases and the J gene end by 5 bases; junction bases not matched to a gene: 12. CDR3 sequence reads: CASSPLREGLGETQYF. The CDR3 bases are TGTGCCAGCAGCCCCCTGCGGGAGGGCCTGGGGGAGACCCAGTACTTC.

V is TRBV2 and J is TRBJ1-5; D unresolved. The CDR3 is made up of 14 amino acids. The germline V gene encodes CDR1 SNHLY and CDR2 FYNNEI. V was cut by 7 bases and J by 3 bases, with 13 bases left in between. CDR3 in DNA: TGTGCCAGCAATCGGGGAGCTCCCAATCAGCCCCAGCATTTT. Its translation: CASNRGAPNQPQHF.

This clone was found a few times. This rearrangement joins TRBV6-6 to TRBJ1-1; a possible D gene is TRBD1 (6 bases). The germline CDR1 and CDR2 sequences are MNHNY and SVGAGI (reference sequence). The CDR3 consists of 14 residues. With 5 bases removed from V and 1 base from J, the gap between germline ends came to 11 bases. CDR3 protein: CASSGRTANTEAFF. CDR3 sequence (DNA): TGTGCCAGCAGTGGACGGACAGCGAACACTGAAGCTTTCTTT.

This rearrangement joins TRBV27 to TRBJ2-3, with 9 bases identical to TRBD2. With 6 bases clipped from V and 7 bases from J, the junction kept 8 bases outside the gene matches. Looked up from germline, CDR1 is MNHEY and CDR2 is SMNVEV (reference sequence). This CDR3 contains 14 residues. This chain's CDR3 is CASRGGLATNTQYF. The CDR3 nucleotides read TGTGCCAGCAGGGGGGGACTAGCAACGAATACGCAGTATTTT.

The chain is built from TRBV5-4 and TRBJ1-4; D might be TRBD1 (6 bases). The V end was cut by 4 bases, the J end by 7 bases, with 20 bases between. Germline CDR1 is SGHNT and CDR2 is YYREEE (reference sequence). CDR3 size: 16 residues. The chain's CDR3 is CASSPRGEGLGEKLFF. CDR3 DNA: TGTGCCAGCAGCCCCAGGGGAGAGGGGCTAGGTGAAAAACTGTTTTTT.

This clone has at least ten counts. The sample contains more than one DNA sequence encoding this CDR3. The chain has TRBV11-3 and TRBJ2-3; TRBD2 aligns across 8 bases. The ends lost 3 bases at V and 2 bases at J; junction bases unmatched: 4. The CDR3 totals 15 residues. Germline CDR1 reads SGHNT; CDR2 reads YENEEA. The CDR3 sequence: CASSFREGPTDTQYF. The CDR3 DNA reads as TGTGCCAGCAGCTTTCGGGAGGGCCCCACAGATACGCAGTATTTT.

This rearrangement joins TRBV7-9 to TRBJ2-7; unclear D gene. Germline V CDR1 and CDR2: SEHNR, FQNEAQ (reference sequence). The germline V and J ends were trimmed by 1 base and 2 bases, with 9 bases remaining between them. The CDR3 spans 14 residues. The CDR3 DNA reads as TGTGCCAGCAGCTTAGAACCAGACACCTACGAGCAGTACTTC. This sequence encodes CASSLEPDTYEQYF.

As regards this clone: This same CDR3 is encoded by further DNA sequences in the sample. CDR3 sequence (DNA): TGTGCCAGCTCACCGACTAGCGGAAACACCGGGGAGCTGTTTTTT. Amino acids: CASSPTSGNTGELFF. The V call is TRBV18, the J call TRBJ2-2; 9 bases line up with TRBD2. Germline-derived CDR1 and CDR2 are KGHSH and LQKENI. The trim removed 3 bases at V and 2 bases at J, leaving 1 base unmatched. The CDR3 length is 15 residues.

The CDR3 coding sequence is TGTGCCAGCAGTTCGGGACTAGCGGACTACGAGCAGTACTTC. Its translation: CASSSGLADYEQYF. The chain has TRBV9 and TRBJ2-7, with 11 bases aligning to TRBD2. From germline, CDR1 is SGDLS and CDR2 YYNGEE. Trimming removed 5 bases from V and 3 bases from J; junction bases left unmatched: 4. The CDR3 totals 14 residues.

In the case of this clone: Other DNA variants within this sample encode the same CDR3. The chain recombines TRBV2 with TRBJ2-7; D call uncertain. Germline V lookup: CDR1 SNHLY, CDR2 FYNNEI. Trimming cost V 4 bases and J 4 bases, with 2 bases left between them. CDR3 length: 10 amino acids. DNA of the CDR3: TGTGCCAGCAGTGTTTACGAGCAGTACTTC. Its protein product is CASSVYEQYF. Based on the CDR3 plus reference TRBV2 and TRBJ2-7, the full variable domain is EPEVTQTPSHQVTQMGQEVILRCVPISNHLYFYWYRQILGQKVEFLVSFYNNEISEKSEIFDDQFSVERPDGSNFTLKIRSTKLEDSAMYFCASSVYEQYFGPGTRLTVT.

V usage is TRBV27 and J usage is TRBJ1-5; 7 bases fit TRBD1. Germline V lookup: CDR1 MNHEY, CDR2 SMNVEV (reference sequence). Trimming at V came to 6 bases and at J to 0 bases, leaving 8 bases not matched to a gene. There are 16 residues in the CDR3. CDR3 DNA: TGTGCCAGCAGCCCTCTCGGACAGGCTAGCAATCAGCCCCAGCATTTT. This sequence encodes CASSPLGQASNQPQHF.

The CDR3 DNA is TGCGCCAGCAGCCAAGATCAGTCCTCCTACGAGCAGTACTTC. Its protein is CASSQDQSSYEQYF. This chain joins TRBV4-1 and TRBJ2-7; D ambiguous. V lost 0 bases to trimming and J lost 0 bases, with 6 bases between them. The CDR3 has 14 amino acids. Germline lookup yields CDR1 MGHRA and CDR2 YSYEKL.

V gene TRBV6-4 combines with J gene TRBJ2-7; TRBD2 matches 13 bases. This CDR3 comprises 16 residues. Germline V gene data show CDR1 as MRHNA and CDR2 as SNTAGT. After removal of 2 bases from V and 5 bases from J, the junction contained 6 bases not matched to a gene. The CDR3 DNA sequence: TGTGCCAGCAGTGACCAGGGACTAGCGGGAAGGAACGAGCAGTACTTC. Protein product: CASSDQGLAGRNEQYF.

The chain recombines TRBV5-1 with TRBJ1-2; D perhaps matches TRBD1 (6 bases). Trimming removed 0 bases at V and 5 bases at J, with 14 bases between. CDR3 length equals 15 residues. CDR1 SGHRS and CDR2 YFSETQ come from the germline V gene. CDR3 in DNA: TGCGCCAGCAGCTTGGGAGACAGGACTGGGTATGGCTACACCTTC. It encodes CASSLGDRTGYGYTF.

This chain links TRBV5-1 with TRBJ2-1; a weak D match, TRBD2 (5 bases). The CDR3 contains 14 residues. Germline V CDR1 and CDR2: SGHRS, YFSETQ. Trimming cost V 5 bases and J 8 bases, with 17 bases left between them. In DNA, the CDR3 is TGCGCCAGCAGTTCCTCCCGGGGTATCCATGAGCAGTTCTTC. This translates into CASSSSRGIHEQFF. The whole variable domain, filled in from reference TRBV5-1 and TRBJ2-1, reads KAGVTQTPRYLIKTRGQQVTLSCSPISGHRSVSWYQQTPGQGLQFLFEYFSETQRNKGNFPGRFSGRQFSNSRSEMNVSTLELGDSALYLCASSSSRGIHEQFFGPGTRLTVL.

The CDR3 sequence is CASSEPYTF. The CDR3 DNA follows: TGTGCCAGCAGTGAACCCTACACCTTC. This sequence joins TRBV6-5 and TRBJ1-2; D not resolved. Trimming removed 5 bases from V and 10 bases from J, with 5 bases in between. The CDR3 sequence is 9 residues long. CDR1 is MNHEY and CDR2 is SVGAGI in the germline V gene.

The V gene is TRBV2, the J gene TRBJ2-2, with D perhaps matching TRBD2 (5 bases). Looked up from germline, CDR1 is SNHLY and CDR2 is FYNNEI. The CDR3 is made up of 14 amino acids. Trimming left V 2 bases short and J 4 bases short, with 8 bases between. CDR3 bases: TGTGCCAGCAGTGAAACTAGGAGCACCGGGGAGCTGTTTTTT. As protein: CASSETRSTGELFF.

The rearrangement links TRBV28 to TRBJ2-5, with D hard to call. CDR1 and CDR2 (germline): MDHEN, SYDVKM. Trimming removed 8 bases at V and 2 bases at J, with 18 bases between. The CDR3 is made up of 15 amino acids. The DNA of the CDR3 is TGTGCCAGCCGAGGCGTGAGGAGACCTCAAGAGACCCAGTACTTC. Translated, it gives CASRGVRRPQETQYF.

V is TRBV2 and J is TRBJ2-7; D uncertain. The ends were cut back, 1 base at V and 11 bases at J, with 9 bases in the middle. CDR3 length equals 11 residues. From germline, CDR1 is SNHLY and CDR2 FYNNEI. In DNA, the CDR3 is TGTGCCAGCAGTGAAGGCGGAGACGAGTACTTC. Protein sequence: CASSEGGDEYF.

The chain carries TRBV5-1 and TRBJ2-1; D not certain. Trimming stripped 6 bases from V and 9 bases from J, with 13 bases between. The CDR3 covers 12 residues. The germline V gene has CDR1 SGHRS and CDR2 YFSETQ. The CDR3 loop reads CASTVGGAEQFF. CDR3 in DNA: TGCGCCAGCACCGTGGGCGGTGCTGAGCAGTTCTTC.

The CDR3 loop is CASSLVQNTGELFF. In DNA form, the CDR3 reads TGTGCCAGCAGCTTGGTCCAGAACACCGGGGAGCTGTTTTTT. V gene TRBV5-6 combines with J gene TRBJ2-2; D remains ambiguous. From germline, CDR1 is SGHDT and CDR2 YYEEEE. Between the trimmed V and J ends, which lost 0 bases and 1 base, there was a span of 4 bases. The CDR3 consists of 14 residues. Drawing the rest from reference TRBV5-6 and TRBJ2-2, the complete variable domain is DAGVTQSPTHLIKTRGQQVTLRCSPKSGHDTVSWYQQALGQGPQFIFQYYEEEERQRGNFPDRFSGHQFPNYSSELNVNALLLGDSALYLCASSLVQNTGELFFGEGSRLTVL.

Of note for this clone: The sample has other DNA sequences that encode this CDR3 too. The chain couples TRBV7-2 to TRBJ2-3; D may be TRBD2 (6 bases). Looked up from germline, CDR1 is SGHTA and CDR2 is FQGNSA. V was shortened by 4 bases and J by 0 bases, with 11 bases between the two germline ends. The CDR3 has 15 residues. CDR3 coding DNA: TGTGCCAGCAGCTCCGGGACTGTGAGCACAGATACGCAGTATTTT. Protein: CASSSGTVSTDTQYF.

In this sample, this clone turned up a few times. Other DNA sequences from this sample encode an identical CDR3 as well. The genes are TRBV6-5 and TRBJ1-1, with TRBD1 matching over 7 bases. The germline gives CDR1 MNHEY, CDR2 SVGAGI. The V and J ends lost 0 bases and 3 bases, in that order; junction bases with no gene match: 4. CDR3 length: 15 residues. The CDR3 region is CASSYSRQGHTEAFF. The CDR3 coding sequence is TGTGCCAGCAGTTACTCTCGACAGGGTCACACTGAAGCTTTCTTT.